A single sample is the source of the 27 T cell receptor beta chains below, sequenced in a study of T-cell memory formation after mild COVID-19. TCRdb redid the calling of the 5' RACE reads with MiXCR, one entry per CDR3 protein. The sample comprises tens of thousands of distinct CDR3 sequences, around 15% of which are singletons, and around two fifths rests with the top ten. The sequenced sample was PBMCs or a T cell subset sorted from them (not recorded which). These receptor sequences come from a man younger than 35 who had mild COVID-19 (a few samples of this study predate the infection). Cell type and time point are not known.

The chain employs TRBV12-3 or TRBV12-4 and TRBJ1-1; D gene unclear. Trimming pared 2 bases from V and 0 bases from J, leaving 7 bases between. The CDR3 loop spans 14 amino acids. The CDR3 sequence is CASSLSEVNTEAFF. The CDR3 bases are TGTGCCAGCAGTTTATCGGAAGTGAACACTGAAGCTTTCTTT.

The chain combines TRBV7-9 with TRBJ2-7; a weak D match, TRBD1 (7 bases). V dropped 5 bases and J dropped 2 bases, with 19 bases sitting between them. This CDR3 region has 16 residues. Germline V gene lookup returns CDR1 SEHNR and CDR2 FQNEAQ (reference sequence). In DNA form, the CDR3 reads TGTGCCAGCAGCGACGACAGGGAAGGGAGGACCTACGAGCAGTACTTC. Translating gives CASSDDREGRTYEQYF.

This clonotype has just one count. The V gene is TRBV7-9, the J gene TRBJ1-5; TRBD1 aligns across 10 bases. The CDR3 extends over 14 amino acids. V lost 4 bases, J lost 6 bases, and 3 bases stayed unmatched. The germline V gene has CDR1 SEHNR and CDR2 FQNEAQ (reference sequence). The CDR3 DNA follows: TGTGCCAGCAGCTCGGGACAGGGGAGTCAGCCCCAGCATTTT. The encoded protein is CASSSGQGSQPQHF.

This chain joins TRBV5-6 and TRBJ1-3; 9 bases are a match to TRBD1. The CDR3 runs to 12 residues. CDR1 SGHDT and CDR2 YYEEEE come from the germline V gene. The V and J ends lost 3 bases and 8 bases, in that order; junction bases with no gene match: 0. CDR3 residues: CASSYRGHTIYF. The CDR3 DNA reads TGTGCCAGCAGCTACAGGGGGCACACCATATATTTT.

A few counts support this clonotype. The rearrangement links TRBV7-6 to TRBJ2-5; TRBD2 matches 7 bases. Trimming took 1 base from V and 4 from J; bases not matched to a gene: 3. Germline values: CDR1 SGHVS, CDR2 FNYEAQ. The CDR3 has 14 amino acids. The CDR3 protein is CASSLDPGGETQYF. CDR3 bases: TGTGCCAGCAGCTTAGACCCGGGAGGAGAGACCCAGTACTTC.

A few counts support this clonotype. A much bigger clone sits one base away, suggesting this may be a read error. The chain uses TRBV27 and TRBJ2-3; tentative D call: TRBD2 (6 bases). CDR3 length: 14 residues. V was cut by 5 bases and J by 8 bases, with 17 bases left in between. From germline, CDR1 is MNHEY and CDR2 SMNVEV (reference sequence). The CDR3 spells CASSPLAEGRTQYF. CDR3 DNA: TGTGCCAGCAGTCCCTTAGCGGAGGGGCGTACGCAGTATTTT.

This clonotype showed up many times. The chain is built from TRBV20-1 and TRBJ1-2, with 10 bases that match TRBD1. In germline, CDR1 is DFQATT, CDR2 SNEGSKA (reference sequence). CDR3 length: 15 amino acids. V dropped 5 bases and J dropped 7; count of bases not matched to a gene: 13. The CDR3 nucleotides read TGCAGTGCTGCCGTTCCGGGACAGGGGAACCCTGGCTACACCTTC. It is translated as CSAAVPGQGNPGYTF.

This clonotype has only a few counts. This chain uses TRBV6-6 with TRBJ2-3; 7 bases match TRBD1. The germline V gene has CDR1 MNHNY and CDR2 SVGAGI (reference sequence). The CDR3 totals 15 residues. The junction had 8 bases not matched to a gene; V was cut back by 6 bases and J by 2 bases. The CDR3 loop reads CASRYPGQPTDTQYF. The CDR3 DNA sequence: TGTGCCAGCAGATATCCGGGACAGCCCACAGATACGCAGTATTTT.

This clonotype came up a few times. The chain is built from TRBV6-6 and TRBJ1-1, with TRBD1 matching 8 bases. CDR1 MNHNY and CDR2 SVGAGI come from the germline V gene (reference sequence). V dropped 2 bases and J dropped 6; count of bases not matched to a gene: 11. This CDR3 contains 16 residues. CDR3 sequence (DNA): TGTGCCAGCAGTTACGCCCTGACAGGGGATAGAGCTGAAGCTTTCTTT. Translation gives CASSYALTGDRAEAFF.

This clonotype was counted only a few times. This chain connects TRBV4-3 to TRBJ2-1; TRBD2 aligns across 13 bases. CDR3 length equals 15 residues. Germline CDR1 and CDR2: LGHNA and YSLEER. V lost 3 bases and J lost 6; bases outside the gene matches: 2. CDR3 protein: CASSHRLAGGNEQFF. The CDR3 DNA sequence: TGCGCCAGCAGCCACAGACTAGCGGGAGGCAATGAGCAGTTCTTC.

To note about this clonotype: One end of the junction varies from germline; a read error may be responsible. This sequence joins TRBV7-9 and TRBJ2-1; TRBD2 is a possible D gene (6 bases). The CDR3 covers 17 residues. Germline loops: CDR1 SEHNR, CDR2 FQNEAQ (reference sequence). CDR3 in DNA: TGTGCCAGCAGCACCTTCACCGGGACTCTCTCCTCCAATGAGCAGTTCTTC. It is translated as CASSTFTGTLSSNEQFF.

This clonotype was seen repeatedly, ten times or more. The V gene is TRBV19, the J gene TRBJ2-5, with D uncertain. Germline V gene sequence: CDR1 LNHDA, CDR2 SQIVND (reference sequence). The CDR3 covers 12 residues. V lost 8 bases and J lost 5, with 12 bases in between. The CDR3 sequence is CASYGGSETQYF. CDR3 in DNA: TGTGCCAGTTACGGTGGGTCTGAGACCCAGTACTTC. Variable domain in full (rest from reference TRBV19 and TRBJ2-5): DGGITQSPKYLFRKEGQNVTLSCEQNLNHDAMYWYRQDPGQGLRLIYYSQIVNDFQKGDIAEGYSVSREKKESFPLTVTSAQKNPTAFYLCASYGGSETQYFGPGTRLLVL.

This clonotype has just a few counts. The rearrangement links TRBV11-3 to TRBJ2-3; a weak D match, TRBD2 (6 bases). Per germline, CDR1 SGHNT and CDR2 YENEEA. Trimming took 4 bases from V and 4 from J, leaving 24 bases between them. The CDR3 runs to 18 residues. CDR3 in DNA: TGTGCCAGCAGCTCCCGGGGCGCGCGGGGCACTTGGGCAGATACGCAGTATTTT. This codes for CASSSRGARGTWADTQYF.

The chain joins TRBV20-1 to TRBJ1-1; no clear D gene. V gave up 6 bases and J gave up 2 bases, with 13 bases separating them. This CDR3 comprises 13 residues. CDR1 and CDR2 (germline): DFQATT, SNEGSKA (reference sequence). CDR3 protein: CSAPRQLNTEAFF. The CDR3 DNA reads TGCAGTGCCCCTAGGCAACTAAACACTGAAGCTTTCTTT.

This clonotype was found a few times. The chain has TRBV4-3 and TRBJ2-1, with 15 bases lining up with TRBD2. V lost 1 base and J lost 9; bases outside the gene matches: 1. Germline CDR1 LGHNA, CDR2 YSLEER. The CDR3 runs 15 residues. CDR3 protein: CASSQGTSGGGEQFF. The CDR3 bases are TGCGCCAGCAGCCAAGGGACTAGCGGGGGGGGTGAGCAGTTCTTC.

The chain is built from TRBV5-6 and TRBJ1-1; TRBD1 agrees at 9 bases. After removal of 4 bases from V and 6 bases from J, the junction contained 1 base not matched to a gene. This CDR3 is 12 amino acids long. Per the germline V gene, CDR1 is SGHDT and CDR2 is YYEEEE. The CDR3 is CASSRQGAEAFF. In nucleotides, the CDR3 is TGTGCCAGCAGCCGACAGGGGGCTGAAGCTTTCTTT. Using reference TRBV5-6 and TRBJ1-1 for the parts outside the CDR3, the full variable domain is DAGVTQSPTHLIKTRGQQVTLRCSPKSGHDTVSWYQQALGQGPQFIFQYYEEEERQRGNFPDRFSGHQFPNYSSELNVNALLLGDSALYLCASSRQGAEAFFGQGTRLTVV.

This clonotype was seen only a few times. V is TRBV11-1 and J is TRBJ2-7; maybe TRBD1 (8 bases). The CDR3 is 14 residues long. Germline assignment: CDR1 SGHAT and CDR2 FQDESV (reference sequence). The V end was cut by 5 bases, the J end by 3 bases, with 14 bases between. Here the CDR3 DNA reads TGTGCCAGCAGCCACAGGGGGGGCCTCTACGAGCAGTACGTC. Its translation: CASSHRGGLYEQYV.

The chain employs TRBV4-3 and TRBJ2-7, with D uncertain. This CDR3 contains 17 residues. Germline V gives CDR1 LGHNA, CDR2 YSLEER. Trimming cost V 0 bases and J 3 bases, with 18 bases left between them. The CDR3 nucleotides read TGCGCCAGCAGCCAAGACAAGTGGGCCTCAGATTTCTACGAGCAGTACTTC. It encodes CASSQDKWASDFYEQYF.

This clonotype was observed a handful of times. The chain joins TRBV2 to TRBJ2-7; a weak D match, TRBD2 (6 bases). The V end was cut by 2 bases, the J end by 3 bases, with 14 bases between. This CDR3 spans 15 amino acids. CDR1 and CDR2 from the germline V gene are SNHLY and FYNNEI. The CDR3 nucleotides read TGTGCCAGCAGTGAACTTATGGTGGGGGGCTACGAGCAGTACTTC. Translation: CASSELMVGGYEQYF.

This clonotype has just a few counts. The V gene is TRBV10-2, the J gene TRBJ2-1, with D perhaps being TRBD1 or TRBD2 (5 bases each). The germline V gene encodes CDR1 WSHSY and CDR2 SAAADI. Trimming left V 9 bases short and J 12 bases short, with 21 bases between. The CDR3 sequence is 13 residues long. As DNA, the CDR3 is TGCGCCAGTAGGGTTGGTGGGGCGGCGGGGCAGTTCTTC. Its protein product is CASRVGGAAGQFF.

This clonotype was found a few times. The chain employs TRBV7-2 and TRBJ1-2, with D perhaps matching TRBD1 (6 bases). The CDR3 is 16 residues long. Germline CDR1 reads SGHTA; CDR2 reads FQGNSA. V was clipped by 7 bases and J by 6 bases, with 24 bases between them. CDR3 coding DNA: TGTGCCAGCACCCTGGATTGGGGGGCGGACCTCGATGGCTACACCTTC. Residues: CASTLDWGADLDGYTF.

This chain uses TRBV4-3 with TRBJ2-2, with 8 bases fitting TRBD2. V lost 4 bases to trimming and J lost 5 bases; unmatched junction nucleotides: 0. Germline V CDR1 and CDR2: LGHNA, YSLEER. This CDR3 region has 13 residues. As DNA, the CDR3 is TGCGCCAGCAGCCGACTAGCGACCGGGGAGCTGTTTTTT. This encodes CASSRLATGELFF.

Ten or more counts support this clonotype. The chain couples TRBV4-3 to TRBJ2-3; D is ambiguous. This CDR3 spans 16 amino acids. V was pared by 0 bases and J by 4 bases, with 14 bases between. From germline, CDR1 is LGHNA and CDR2 YSLEER. As DNA, the CDR3 is TGCGCCAGCAGCCAAGAGGATCGAAGGGAATCAGATACGCAGTATTTT. This codes for CASSQEDRRESDTQYF.

This clonotype was counted a few times. V usage is TRBV5-1 and J usage is TRBJ2-3; D gene uncertain. Germline CDR1 SGHRS, CDR2 YFSETQ. V was pared by 0 bases and J by 1 base, with 9 bases between. The length of the CDR3 is 15 residues. CDR3 amino acids: CASSLAATRTDTQYF. CDR3 DNA sequence: TGCGCCAGCAGCTTGGCAGCCACACGCACAGATACGCAGTATTTT.

The sample holds a few counts of this clonotype. The rearrangement links TRBV28 to TRBJ2-5; no firm D call. The V gene's germline CDR1 is MDHEN and CDR2 SYDVKM. The CDR3 length is 12 residues. Trimming shortened V by 8 bases and J by 2 bases, and 9 bases separated the two germline ends. The CDR3 nucleotides read TGTGCCAGCCTGGGGAAGCAAGAGACCCAGTACTTC. Protein: CASLGKQETQYF.

The chain uses TRBV4-3 and TRBJ2-2; TRBD1 or TRBD2 may be the D gene (5 bases each). CDR3 size: 17 residues. Germline CDR1 reads LGHNA; CDR2 reads YSLEER. V lost 7 bases and J lost 4, with 22 bases in between. The CDR3 region is CASTLLGTAEGTGELFF. DNA for the CDR3: TGCGCCAGCACCTTACTGGGGACCGCAGAGGGCACCGGGGAGCTGTTTTTT.

This clonotype has at least ten counts. V is TRBV29-1 and J is TRBJ2-3; 10 nucleotides align to TRBD1. With 3 bases clipped from V and 5 bases from J, the junction kept 17 bases outside the gene matches. This CDR3 contains 18 residues. Germline CDR1 and CDR2: SQVTM and ANQGSEA. CDR3 sequence reads: CSVETWDRGLLAQDTQYF. The CDR3 coding sequence is TGCAGCGTTGAGACTTGGGACAGGGGACTCCTAGCACAAGATACGCAGTATTTT.